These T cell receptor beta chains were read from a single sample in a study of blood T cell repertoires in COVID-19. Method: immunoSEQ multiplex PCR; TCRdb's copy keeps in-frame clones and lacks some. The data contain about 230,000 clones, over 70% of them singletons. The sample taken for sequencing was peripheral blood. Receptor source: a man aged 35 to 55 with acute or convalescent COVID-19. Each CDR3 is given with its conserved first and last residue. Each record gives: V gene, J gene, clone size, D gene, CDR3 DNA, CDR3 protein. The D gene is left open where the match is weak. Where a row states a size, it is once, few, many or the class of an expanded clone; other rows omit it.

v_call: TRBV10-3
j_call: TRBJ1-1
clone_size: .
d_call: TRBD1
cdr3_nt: TGTGCCATCAAGATGGGACAGGCGAACACTGAAGCTTTCTTT
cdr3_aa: CAIKMGQANTEAFF

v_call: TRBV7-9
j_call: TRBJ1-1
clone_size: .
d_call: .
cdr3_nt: TGTGCCAGCAGCTTAGCGGCGGGAAGAGCTTTCTTT
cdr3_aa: CASSLAAGRAFF

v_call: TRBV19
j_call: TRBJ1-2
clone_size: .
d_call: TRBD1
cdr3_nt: TGTGCCAGTAGTGCCGGACAGGGCGGCCATGGCTACACCTTC
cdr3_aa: CASSAGQGGHGYTF

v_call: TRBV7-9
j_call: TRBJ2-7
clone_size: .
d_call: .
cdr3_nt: TGTGCCAGCAGCTTAGTAGTAGCTCCTGGCGAGCAGTACTTC
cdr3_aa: CASSLVVAPGEQYF

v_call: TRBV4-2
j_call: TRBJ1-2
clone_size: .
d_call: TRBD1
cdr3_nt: TGTGCCAGCAGGGGGCGGGGACAGGGGTCGCGGTATGGCTACACCTTC
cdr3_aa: CASRGRGQGSRYGYTF

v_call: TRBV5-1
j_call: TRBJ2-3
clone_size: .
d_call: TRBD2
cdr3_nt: TGCGCCAGCAGCGGGACTAGCGGGAGCACAGATACGCAGTATTTT
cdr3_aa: CASSGTSGSTDTQYF

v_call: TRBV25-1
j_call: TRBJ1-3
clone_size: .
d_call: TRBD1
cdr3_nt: TGTGCCAGCAGTGGTACCCGGGAGGGGGCTTACGGAAACACCATATATTTT
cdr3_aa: CASSGTREGAYGNTIYF

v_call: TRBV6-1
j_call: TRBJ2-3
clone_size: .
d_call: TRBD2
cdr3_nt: TGTGCCAGCAGTGAATTAGCGGGCTATGCAGATACGCAGTATTTT
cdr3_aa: CASSELAGYADTQYF

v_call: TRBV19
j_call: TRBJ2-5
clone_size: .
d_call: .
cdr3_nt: TGTGCCAGTAGTATCAAGGTAGCGACTCAAGAGACCCAGTACTTC
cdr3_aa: CASSIKVATQETQYF

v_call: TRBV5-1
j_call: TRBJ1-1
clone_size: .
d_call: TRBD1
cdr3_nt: TGCGCCAGCAGCCCCACTGGACAGGGGCCGCCTGAAGCTTTCTTT
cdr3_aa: CASSPTGQGPPEAFF

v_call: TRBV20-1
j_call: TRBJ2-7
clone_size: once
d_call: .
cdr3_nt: TGCAGTGCTAGGTCCAGCTACGAGCAGTACTTC
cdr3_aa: CSARSSYEQYF

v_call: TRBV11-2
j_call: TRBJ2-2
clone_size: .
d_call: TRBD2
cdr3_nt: TGTGCCAGCAGCTTAAGCGGGAGAGGCGGGGAGCTGTTTTTT
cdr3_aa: CASSLSGRGGELFF

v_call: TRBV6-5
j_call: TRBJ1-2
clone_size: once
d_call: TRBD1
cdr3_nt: TGTGCCAGCACCCGCCCGGGACAGAACTATGGCTACACCTTC
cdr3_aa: CASTRPGQNYGYTF

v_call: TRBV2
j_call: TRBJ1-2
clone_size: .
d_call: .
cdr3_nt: TGTGCCAGCCAGGTTTCGGCTAACTATGGCTACACCTTC
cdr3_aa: CASQVSANYGYTF

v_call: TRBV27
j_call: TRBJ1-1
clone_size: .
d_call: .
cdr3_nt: TGTGCCAGCAGTTTTTTGTCGTCAGTGAACACTGAAGCTTTCTTT
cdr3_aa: CASSFLSSVNTEAFF

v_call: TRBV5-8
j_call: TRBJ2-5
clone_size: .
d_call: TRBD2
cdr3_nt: TGTGCCAGCAGCTTGCGCACGGCTAGCGGGGGGGAGACCCAGTACTTC
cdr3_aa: CASSLRTASGGETQYF

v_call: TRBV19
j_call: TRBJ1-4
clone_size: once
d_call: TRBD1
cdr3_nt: TGTGCCAGTAGTACGATGGGACAGGCGGAAAAACTGTTTTTT
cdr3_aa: CASSTMGQAEKLFF

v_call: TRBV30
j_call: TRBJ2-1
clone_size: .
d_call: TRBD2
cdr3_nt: TGTGCCTACCTGATGAGCGGGAGGGGATACAATGAGCAGTTCTTC
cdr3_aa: CAYLMSGRGYNEQFF

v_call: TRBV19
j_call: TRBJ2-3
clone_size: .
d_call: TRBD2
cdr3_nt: TGTGCCAGTAGTGGGACTAGCGGGTCGACAGATACGCAGTATTTT
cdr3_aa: CASSGTSGSTDTQYF

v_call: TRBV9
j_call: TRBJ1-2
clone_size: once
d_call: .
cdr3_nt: TGTGCCAGCAGCGTGGGGGCGATGAGCTCCAACTATGGCTACACCTTC
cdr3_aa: CASSVGAMSSNYGYTF

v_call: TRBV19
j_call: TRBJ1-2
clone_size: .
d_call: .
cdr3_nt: TGTGCCAGCCACGACCCGGGGGGAGCCTATGGCTACACCTTC
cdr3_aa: CASHDPGGAYGYTF

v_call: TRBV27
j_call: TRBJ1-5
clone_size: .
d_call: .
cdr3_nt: TGTGCCAGCAGTTTCGGACAGTATAGCAATCAGCCCCAGCATTTT
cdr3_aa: CASSFGQYSNQPQHF

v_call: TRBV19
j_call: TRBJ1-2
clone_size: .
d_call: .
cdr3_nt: TGTGCCAGTAGTAAAGTCAGCGTTGGCTACACCTTC
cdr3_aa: CASSKVSVGYTF

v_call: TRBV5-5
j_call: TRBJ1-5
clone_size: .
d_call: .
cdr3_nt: TGTGCCAGCAGCTTTCTGGGCCAGCCCCAGCATTTT
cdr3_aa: CASSFLGQPQHF

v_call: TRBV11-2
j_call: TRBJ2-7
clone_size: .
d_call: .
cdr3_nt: TGTGCCAGCTACCATCCGACGAGGCCAAACGAGCAGTACTTC
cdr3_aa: CASYHPTRPNEQYF

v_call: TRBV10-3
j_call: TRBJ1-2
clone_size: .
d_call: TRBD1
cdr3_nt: TGTGCCATCAGTGACTCCCGGACCCGGGACAGAGAGAACTATGGCTACACCTTC
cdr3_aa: CAISDSRTRDRENYGYTF

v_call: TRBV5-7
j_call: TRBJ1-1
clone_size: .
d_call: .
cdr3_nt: TGTGCCAGCAGCTTGGCTTTCCCCCGGAGGGGTACGGACACTGAAGCTTTCTTT
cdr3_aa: CASSLAFPRRGTDTEAFF

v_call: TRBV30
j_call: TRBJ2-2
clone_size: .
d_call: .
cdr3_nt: TGTGCCTGGAAACGGGCCGGGGAGCTGTTTTTT
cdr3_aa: CAWKRAGELFF

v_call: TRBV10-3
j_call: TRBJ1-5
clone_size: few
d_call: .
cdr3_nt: TGTGCCATCAGTGACAGGGGCCCCAATCAGCCCCAGCATTTT
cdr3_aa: CAISDRGPNQPQHF

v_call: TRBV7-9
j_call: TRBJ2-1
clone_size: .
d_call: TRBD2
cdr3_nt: TGTGCTTCCCGCGAGGGCGGGAGTCCCCACAATGAGCAGTTCTTC
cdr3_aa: CASREGGSPHNEQFF

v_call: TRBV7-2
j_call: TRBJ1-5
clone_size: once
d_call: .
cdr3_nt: TGTGCCAGCAGTCCTGACAGGTCCTATCAGCCCCAGCATTTT
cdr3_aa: CASSPDRSYQPQHF

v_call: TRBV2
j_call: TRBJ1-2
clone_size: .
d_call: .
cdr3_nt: TGTGCCAGCAGTGTGGTGCGGCAGTTTAACTATGGCTACACCTTC
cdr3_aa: CASSVVRQFNYGYTF

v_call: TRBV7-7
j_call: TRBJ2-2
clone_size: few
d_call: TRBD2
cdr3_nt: TGTGCCAGCAGCCAGACTAGCGGGAGTACCGGGGAGCTGTTTTTT
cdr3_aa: CASSQTSGSTGELFF

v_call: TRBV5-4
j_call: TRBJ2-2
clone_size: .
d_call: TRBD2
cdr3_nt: TGTGCCAGCAGCTTGGGAGCGGGAGGGCCGAACACCGGGGAGCTGTTTTTT
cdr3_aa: CASSLGAGGPNTGELFF

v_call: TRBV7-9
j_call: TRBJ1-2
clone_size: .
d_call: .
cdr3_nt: TGTGCCAGCACCGACCGGGCCCACGACGGGGACACCTTC
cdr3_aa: CASTDRAHDGDTF

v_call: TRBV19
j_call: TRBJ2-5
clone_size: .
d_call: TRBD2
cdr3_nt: TGTGCCAGTAGTCCGCCGGGACTAGTAAAGACCCAGTACTTC
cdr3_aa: CASSPPGLVKTQYF

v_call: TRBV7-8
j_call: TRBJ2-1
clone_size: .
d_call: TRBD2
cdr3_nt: TGTGCCAGCAGCTTAGCGGGGCTAGCGGTCTACAATGAGCAGTTCTTC
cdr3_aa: CASSLAGLAVYNEQFF

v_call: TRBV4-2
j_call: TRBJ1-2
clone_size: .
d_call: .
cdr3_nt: TGTGCCAGCAGCCAAGAAGAGGGGGTGGGTTATGGCTACACCTTC
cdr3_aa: CASSQEEGVGYGYTF

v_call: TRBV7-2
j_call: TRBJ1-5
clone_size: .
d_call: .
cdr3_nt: TGTGCCAGCAGCTTAACCGGGAGCAACAATCAGCCCCAGCATTTT
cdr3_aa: CASSLTGSNNQPQHF

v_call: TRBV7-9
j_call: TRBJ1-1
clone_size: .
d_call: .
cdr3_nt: TGTGCCAGCAGCCTATTAGGGGCGGACACTGAAGCTTTCTTT
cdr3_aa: CASSLLGADTEAFF

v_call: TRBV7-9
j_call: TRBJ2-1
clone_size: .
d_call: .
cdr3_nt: TGTGCCAGCAGCTTCGGAGTTTACAATGAGCAGTTCTTC
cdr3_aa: CASSFGVYNEQFF

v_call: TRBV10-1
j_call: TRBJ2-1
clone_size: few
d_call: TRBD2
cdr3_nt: TGCGCCAGCAGTGGCCCTGGACTATCGACGGGGGGTGAGCAGTTCTTC
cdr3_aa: CASSGPGLSTGGEQFF

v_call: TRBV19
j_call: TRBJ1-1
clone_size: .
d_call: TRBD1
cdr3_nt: TGTGCCAGTAGTAGGGACAGGCAGCTTTTGACTGAAGCTTTCTTT
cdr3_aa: CASSRDRQLLTEAFF

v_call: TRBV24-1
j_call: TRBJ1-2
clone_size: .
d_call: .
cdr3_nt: TGTGCCACCAGCAATAGAGTGACAGGCGTCTATGGCTACACCTTC
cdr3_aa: CATSNRVTGVYGYTF